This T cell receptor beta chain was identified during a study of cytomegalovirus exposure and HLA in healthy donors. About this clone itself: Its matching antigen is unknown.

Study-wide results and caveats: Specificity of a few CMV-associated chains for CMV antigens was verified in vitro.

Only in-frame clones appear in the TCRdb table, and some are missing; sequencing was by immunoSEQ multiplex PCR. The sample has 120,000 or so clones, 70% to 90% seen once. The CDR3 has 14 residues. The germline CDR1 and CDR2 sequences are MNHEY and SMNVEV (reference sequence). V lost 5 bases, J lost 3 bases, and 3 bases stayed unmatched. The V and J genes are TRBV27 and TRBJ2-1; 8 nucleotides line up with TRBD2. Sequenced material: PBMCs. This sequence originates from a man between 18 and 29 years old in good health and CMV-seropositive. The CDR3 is CASSPSGGYNEQFF. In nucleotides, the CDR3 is TGTGCCAGCAGTCCAAGCGGGGGCTACAATGAGCAGTTCTTC.